This TCR beta chain was identified in a study of blood T cell repertoires in COVID-19. Ages ranged from about 18 to 89 years, with residence in around 24 US areas. Clinical history as reported by participants underpinned cohort assignment. The CDR3 runs 14 residues. CDR1 MNHEY and CDR2 SMNVEV come from the germline V gene (reference sequence). With V trimmed by 8 bases and J by 3 bases, 7 bases remained unmatched. Original analysis: Counts of nucleated cells, estimated from reference gene primer amplification, were obtained. Profiling relied on immunoSEQ multiplex PCR, and the TCRdb table lists in-frame clones only, not all of them. V, J and clone size are those of that table, while D and trimming were read from the DNA. The table lists about 220,000 clones, 86% of them singletons.

Sequencing input: PBMCs or T cells enriched from blood (not recorded which). The gene calls are TRBV27 and TRBJ2-3; 8 nucleotides match TRBD1. The receptor was derived from a woman between 40 and 55 years old with acute COVID-19. CDR3 nucleotide sequence: TGTGCCAGCGGAAGACAGGGGCGGACAGATACGCAGTATTTT. It translates to CASGRQGRTDTQYF.